This T cell receptor (beta chain) was observed in a study of Ad26.COV2.S vaccination and SARS-CoV-2 variants. Treatment meaning: roughly 18 received Ad26.COV2.S at low or high dose, single or two shots; about 5 received placebo; per-sample allocation not given. After the first vaccine or placebo injection, samples were drawn on day 63. Profiling relied on immunoSEQ multiplex PCR, and the TCRdb table lists in-frame clones only, not all of them. The profile shows fewer than 900,000 clones, around 89% of them singletons. Germline assignment: CDR1 SGHRS and CDR2 YFSETQ. V was pared by 3 bases and J by 7 bases, with 8 bases between. CDR3 length: 12 residues.

The chain carries TRBV5-1 and TRBJ2-1; no clear D gene. This TCR was sampled from a person aged 18-60 years who received the Ad26.COV2.S COVID-19 vaccine or a placebo. The sample here was peripheral blood, taken in a trial of Ad26.COV2.S vaccine versus placebo. As DNA, the CDR3 is TGCGCCAGCAGCTCCCCACGAAATGAGCAGTTCTTC. It encodes CASSSPRNEQFF.